This TCR beta chain emerged from a study of T cells after yellow fever vaccination. At the level of the study: In the case of low-cell-number fractions, SMART-Seq v4 Ultra Low Input was used for preparation.

The study, taken as a whole, reports: There was a small share of clonotypes that showed up in both the CD4 and CD8 compartments. Post-booster samples contained most primary-vaccination clones (approximately 96% CD4, less than 90% CD8).

Germline assignment: CDR1 DFQATT and CDR2 SNEGSKA (reference sequence). This CDR3 region has 11 residues. The V end lost 1 base, the J end lost 8 bases, and 6 bases lay between the germline ends. This clonotype was seen only a few times. Its matching antigen is unknown. Template switching by 5'RACE produced TCR cDNA, adding a universal primer site and UMIs. MiXCR, applied by TCRdb to the 5' RACE reads, yields one record per CDR3 protein. In the table there are around 600,000 distinct CDR3 sequences, 9% to 15% of which are singletons. The sample was PBMCs, taken on the day of the yellow fever booster vaccination. This TCR derives from a man aged 25-40 years who received the YFV17D yellow fever vaccine. The chain couples TRBV20-1 to TRBJ2-1; D is uncertain. The DNA of the CDR3 is TGCAGTGCTAGAGCCCTACATGAGCAGTTCTTC. This encodes CSARALHEQFF.